A selection of T cell receptor beta chains follows, all from one sample in a study of blood T cell repertoires in COVID-19. Here immunoSEQ multiplex PCR was the method, and the copy in TCRdb shows in-frame clones only, minus some. This sample has 200,000 to 250,000 clones; 65% to 90% occur once, and the top ten carry under 2.5%. Material for sequencing was peripheral blood. The receptors here all came from a woman in her 70s with COVID-19, enrolled during active disease. The CDR3 runs from the conserved cysteine through the conserved F or W. The D gene is left open where the match is weak. Clone size is shown for a subset of rows, as once, few, many or a class of expanded clone.

d_call,j_call,v_call,clone_size,cdr3_aa,cdr3_nt
-,TRBJ1-3,TRBV7-2,few,CASSLGGLWAGNTIYF,TGTGCCAGCAGCCTTGGTGGCCTCTGGGCGGGAAACACCATATATTTT
TRBD2,TRBJ2-7,TRBV7-2,-,CASSFGPGGLAAYEQYF,TGTGCCAGCAGCTTTGGGCCCGGGGGACTAGCGGCTTACGAGCAGTACTTC
TRBD1,TRBJ1-2,TRBV19,-,CASSIQTGSWGYTF,TGTGCCAGTAGTATCCAGACAGGGTCCTGGGGCTACACCTTC
-,TRBJ1-2,TRBV27,few,CASSLSKTNYGYTF,TGTGCCAGCAGTTTATCAAAAACAAACTATGGCTACACCTTC
-,TRBJ1-2,TRBV6-2/TRBV6-3,-,CASSYSPQSNYGYTF,TGTGCCAGCAGTTACTCCCCCCAGTCGAACTATGGCTACACCTTC
-,TRBJ1-2,TRBV13,-,CASNLGPGHYGYTF,TGTGCCAGCAACTTGGGTCCGGGTCACTATGGCTACACCTTC
-,TRBJ1-3,TRBV4-1,few,CASSQDRGHGGNTIYF,TGCGCCAGCAGCCAAGACAGGGGCCATGGAGGAAACACCATATATTTT
-,TRBJ1-1,TRBV7-2,-,CASSLTGWKDTEAFF,TGTGCCAGCAGCTTAACAGGGTGGAAGGACACTGAAGCTTTCTTT
-,TRBJ1-4,TRBV4-1,-,CASSQAWGRNNEKLFF,TGCGCCAGCAGCCAAGCTTGGGGCAGAAATAATGAAAAACTGTTTTTT
-,TRBJ1-2,TRBV19,-,CASSLAGVDYGYTF,TGTGCCAGTTCTTTAGCAGGGGTGGACTATGGCTACACCTTC
-,TRBJ1-4,TRBV4-2,-,CASRTRGFTNEKLFF,TGTGCCAGCCGAACGCGGGGATTTACTAATGAAAAACTGTTTTTT
TRBD1,TRBJ1-1,TRBV19,-,CASSNHRGQGNTEAFF,TGTGCCAGTAGTAACCACAGGGGGCAGGGGAACACTGAAGCTTTCTTT
-,TRBJ2-7,TRBV10-3,-,CAISEHTSGAEQYF,TGTGCCATCAGTGAGCACACCTCGGGAGCCGAGCAGTACTTC
TRBD1,TRBJ1-4,TRBV19,-,CASSKRDSWNEKLFF,TGTGCCAGTAGTAAAAGGGACAGTTGGAATGAAAAACTGTTTTTT
TRBD2,TRBJ2-3,TRBV7-9,-,CASSPSGRAVTQYF,TGTGCCAGCAGCCCCAGCGGGAGGGCCGTTACGCAGTATTTT
-,TRBJ2-7,TRBV4-1,-,CASSQEVPRGYEQYF,TGCGCCAGCAGCCAAGAGGTCCCCCGGGGTTACGAGCAGTACTTC
-,TRBJ1-5,TRBV6-6,few,CASSPPWPSNQPQHF,TGTGCCAGCAGCCCCCCCTGGCCAAGCAATCAGCCCCAGCATTTT
TRBD2,TRBJ2-3,TRBV7-9,few,CASSLGSGADTQYF,TGTGCCAGCAGCTTAGGGAGCGGGGCAGATACGCAGTATTTT
-,TRBJ2-7,TRBV4-3,-,CASSHSHMSSYEQYF,TGCGCCAGCAGCCACTCGCATATGAGTTCCTACGAGCAGTACTTC
TRBD2,TRBJ2-3,TRBV5-1,-,CASSPNSGEIDTQYF,TGCGCCAGCAGCCCGAACAGCGGGGAGATAGATACGCAGTATTTT
TRBD1,TRBJ1-2,TRBV28,once,CASTKGQGKSF,TGTGCCAGCACTAAGGGACAGGGAAAGTCCTTC
TRBD1,TRBJ2-7,TRBV5-1,-,CASSFSPGQQNYEQYF,TGCGCCAGCAGTTTTAGTCCGGGACAGCAAAACTACGAGCAGTACTTC
-,TRBJ2-1,TRBV5-1,once,CASSYQLDPAAEQFF,TGCGCCAGCAGCTACCAATTAGACCCCGCGGCTGAGCAGTTCTTC
TRBD2,TRBJ2-7,TRBV28,once,CASRLAGGLTYEQYF,TGTGCCAGCAGGCTAGCGGGAGGGTTGACCTACGAGCAGTACTTC
-,TRBJ2-5,TRBV2,-,CASSQGKEKTQYF,TGTGCCAGCAGCCAGGGGAAGGAAAAGACCCAGTACTTC
TRBD1,TRBJ2-7,TRBV3-1/TRBV3-2,-,CASSAGTGLYEQYF,TGTGCCAGCAGCGCCGGGACAGGGCTCTACGAGCAGTACTTC
-,TRBJ1-1,TRBV7-9,-,CASSGEANTEAFF,TGTGCCAGCAGCGGCGAGGCGAACACTGAAGCTTTCTTT
TRBD1,TRBJ1-5,TRBV18,-,CASSPGTGGNQPQHF,TGTGCCAGCTCACCCGGGACAGGGGGCAATCAGCCCCAGCATTTT
-,TRBJ2-7,TRBV7-8,-,CASSPTSHEQYF,TGTGCCAGCAGCCCGACTTCCCACGAGCAGTACTTC
TRBD1,TRBJ2-7,TRBV27,few,CASRYRGMVSYEQYF,TGTGCCAGCAGGTACAGGGGAATGGTCTCCTACGAGCAGTACTTC
TRBD2,TRBJ2-7,TRBV4-2,-,CASSQRLAGGPQEQYF,TGTGCCAGCAGCCAAAGACTAGCGGGAGGGCCTCAGGAGCAGTACTTC
-,TRBJ2-1,TRBV5-4,-,CASRPGGRDEQFF,TGTGCCAGCAGACCAGGGGGGCGCGATGAGCAGTTCTTC
-,TRBJ2-7,TRBV19,-,CASRTGQGYEQYF,TGTGCCAGTCGTACAGGGCAAGGGTACGAGCAGTACTTC
TRBD1,TRBJ2-7,TRBV6-5,-,CASRSGTGNYEQYF,TGTGCCAGCAGATCCGGGACAGGCAACTACGAGCAGTACTTC
TRBD2,TRBJ2-1,TRBV19,-,CASSIWRGGEARDEQFF,TGTGCCAGTAGTATCTGGCGGGGGGGAGAAGCACGGGATGAGCAGTTCTTC
-,TRBJ2-7,TRBV29-1,few,CSVLAAGSSYEQYF,TGCAGCGTATTAGCGGCGGGGTCTTCCTACGAGCAGTACTTC
TRBD1,TRBJ1-3,TRBV19,once,CASRPQGATIYF,TGTGCCAGTAGGCCCCAGGGGGCCACCATATATTTT
-,TRBJ2-1,TRBV7-2,-,CASSLSRGSYNEQFF,TGTGCCAGCAGCCTGTCGCGGGGATCCTACAATGAGCAGTTCTTC
-,TRBJ1-5,TRBV13,-,CASSRREGNQPQHF,TGTGCCAGCAGCCGCAGGGAAGGGAATCAGCCCCAGCATTTT
-,TRBJ1-1,TRBV24-1,-,CATSDYGRGMNTEAFF,TGTGCCACCAGTGATTACGGCAGGGGCATGAACACTGAAGCTTTCTTT
TRBD1,TRBJ2-2,TRBV15,once,CATSRDTGELGELFF,TGTGCCACCAGCAGAGATACAGGGGAACTCGGGGAGCTGTTTTTT
-,TRBJ2-3,TRBV2,-,CASSVGGTDTQYF,TGTGCCAGCAGTGTAGGAGGCACAGATACGCAGTATTTT
TRBD1,TRBJ1-6,TRBV7-8,-,CASSFGTGRSSYNSPLHF,TGTGCCAGCAGCTTCGGGACAGGACGGAGCTCCTATAATTCACCCCTCCACTTT
-,TRBJ1-5,TRBV11-1,-,CASSLDRFSPQHF,TGTGCCAGCAGCTTAGACAGGTTCTCGCCCCAGCATTTT
-,TRBJ1-1,TRBV29-1,-,CSVVGTGGSTEAFF,TGCAGCGTTGTTGGAACCGGGGGATCCACTGAAGCTTTCTTT
-,TRBJ1-2,TRBV5-8,once,CASSFEGTNYGYTF,TGTGCCAGCAGCTTTGAGGGCACTAACTATGGCTACACCTTC
TRBD1,TRBJ1-1,TRBV19,-,CASRDRGRGNTEAFF,TGTGCCAGTCGGGATAGGGGGCGAGGAAACACTGAAGCTTTCTTT
TRBD2,TRBJ2-2,TRBV7-3,-,CASSFGTSGSTGELFF,TGTGCCAGCAGCTTCGGGACTAGCGGGTCAACCGGGGAGCTGTTTTTT
TRBD2,TRBJ2-7,TRBV7-2,-,CASSLGTSGPYEQYF,TGTGCCAGCAGCTTAGGGACTAGCGGTCCCTACGAGCAGTACTTC
-,TRBJ2-3,TRBV28,-,CASSSGRTDTQYF,TGTGCCAGCAGTTCGGGTCGCACAGATACGCAGTATTTT
-,TRBJ1-2,TRBV20-1,-,CSASTSPGYTF,TGCAGTGCTTCAACTTCGCCCGGCTACACCTTC
-,TRBJ1-1,TRBV9,-,CASSKQTFDTEAFF,TGTGCCAGCAGCAAACAGACCTTTGACACTGAAGCTTTCTTT
TRBD2,TRBJ2-5,TRBV7-9,-,CASSTSGQETQYF,TGTGCCAGCAGCACTAGCGGACAAGAGACCCAGTACTTC
-,TRBJ2-7,TRBV20-1,few,CSASLASVAYEQYF,TGCAGTGCTAGTCTGGCTAGCGTAGCCTACGAGCAGTACTTC
-,TRBJ2-1,TRBV2,-,CASSRLVSPNEQFF,TGTGCCAGCAGTCGACTAGTATCCCCCAATGAGCAGTTCTTC
-,TRBJ2-5,TRBV7-8,-,CASSLTDRTQYF,TGTGCCAGCAGTTTAACAGATCGGACCCAGTACTTC
-,TRBJ1-2,TRBV29-1,-,CSVEVLQGRKEGYTF,TGCAGCGTTGAAGTCCTCCAGGGCAGGAAGGAAGGCTACACCTTC
-,TRBJ1-5,TRBV27,-,CASSLNRYYSNQPQHF,TGTGCCAGCAGTTTAAACCGGTATTATAGCAATCAGCCCCAGCATTTT
TRBD1,TRBJ2-6,TRBV6-2/TRBV6-3,-,CASSSGTGGSTGANVLTF,TGTGCCAGCAGCTCCGGGACAGGGGGGTCTACTGGGGCCAACGTCCTGACTTTC
-,TRBJ1-5,TRBV21-1,-,CASSPRQAEGPQHF,TGTGCCAGCAGCCCCCGACAGGCAGAGGGCCCCCAGCATTTT